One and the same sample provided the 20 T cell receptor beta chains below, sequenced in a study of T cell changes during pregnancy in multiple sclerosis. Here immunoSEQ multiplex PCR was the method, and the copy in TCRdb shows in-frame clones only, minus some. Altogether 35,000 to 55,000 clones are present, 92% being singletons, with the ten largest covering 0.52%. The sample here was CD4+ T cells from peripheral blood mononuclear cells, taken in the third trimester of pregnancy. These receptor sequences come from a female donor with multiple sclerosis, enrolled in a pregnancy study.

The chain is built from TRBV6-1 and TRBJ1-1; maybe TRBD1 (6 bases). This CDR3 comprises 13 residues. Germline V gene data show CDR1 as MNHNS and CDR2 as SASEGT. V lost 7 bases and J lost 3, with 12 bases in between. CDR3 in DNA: TGTGCCAGCAATCAGGGGAGACACACTGAAGCTTTCTTT. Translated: CASNQGRHTEAFF.

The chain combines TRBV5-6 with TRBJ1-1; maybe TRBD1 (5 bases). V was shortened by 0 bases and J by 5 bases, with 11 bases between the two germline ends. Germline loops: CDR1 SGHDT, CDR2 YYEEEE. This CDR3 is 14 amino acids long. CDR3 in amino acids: CASSLGWRGTEAFF. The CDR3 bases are TGTGCCAGCAGCTTGGGATGGCGGGGGACTGAAGCTTTCTTT.

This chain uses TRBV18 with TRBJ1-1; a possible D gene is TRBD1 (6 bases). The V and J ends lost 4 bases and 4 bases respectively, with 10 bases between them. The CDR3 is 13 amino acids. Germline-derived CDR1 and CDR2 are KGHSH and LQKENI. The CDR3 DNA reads TGTGCCAGCTCACTTAAAGGGGGCACTGAAGCTTTCTTT. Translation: CASSLKGGTEAFF. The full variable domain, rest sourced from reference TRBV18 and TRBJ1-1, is NAGVMQNPRHLVRRRGQEARLRCSPMKGHSHVYWYRQLPEEGLKFMVYLQKENIIDESGMPKERFSAEFPKEGPSILRIQQVVRGDSAAYFCASSLKGGTEAFFGQGTRLTVV.

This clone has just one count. CDR3 residues: CASSIGLAREQYF. The CDR3 nucleotides are TGTGCCAGCAGCATCGGACTAGCGCGCGAGCAGTACTTC. J is TRBJ2-7 and V is TRBV14; 9 nucleotides agree with TRBD2. V lost 5 bases, J lost 6 bases, and 5 bases stayed unmatched. The CDR3 totals 13 residues. The V gene's germline CDR1 is SGHDN and CDR2 FVKESK.

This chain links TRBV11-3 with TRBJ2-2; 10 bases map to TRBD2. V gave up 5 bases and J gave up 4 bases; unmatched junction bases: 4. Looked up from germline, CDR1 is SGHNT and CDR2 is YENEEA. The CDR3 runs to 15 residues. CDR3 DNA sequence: TGTGCCAGCAGCATGACTAGCGGGCGCACCGGGGAGCTGTTTTTT. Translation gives CASSMTSGRTGELFF. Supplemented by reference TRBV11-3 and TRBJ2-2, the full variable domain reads EAGVVQSPRYKIIEKKQPVAFWCNPISGHNTLYWYLQNLGQGPELLIRYENEEAVDDSQLPKDRFSAERLKGVDSTLKIQPAELGDSAVYLCASSMTSGRTGELFFGEGSRLTVL.

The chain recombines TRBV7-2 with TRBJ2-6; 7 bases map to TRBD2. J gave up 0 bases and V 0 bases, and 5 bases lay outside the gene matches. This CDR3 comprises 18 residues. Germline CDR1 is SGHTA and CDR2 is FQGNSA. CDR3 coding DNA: TGTGCCAGCAGCTTAGCGCGGGGGAGAGGCTCTGGGGCCAACGTCCTGACTTTC. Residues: CASSLARGRGSGANVLTF.

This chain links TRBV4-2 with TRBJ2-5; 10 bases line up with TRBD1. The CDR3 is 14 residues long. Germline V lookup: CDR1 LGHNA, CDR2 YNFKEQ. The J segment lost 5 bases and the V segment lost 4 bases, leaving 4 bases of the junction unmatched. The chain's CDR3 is CASSLTGGEETQYF. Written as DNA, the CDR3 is TGTGCCAGCAGCCTGACAGGGGGCGAGGAGACCCAGTACTTC.

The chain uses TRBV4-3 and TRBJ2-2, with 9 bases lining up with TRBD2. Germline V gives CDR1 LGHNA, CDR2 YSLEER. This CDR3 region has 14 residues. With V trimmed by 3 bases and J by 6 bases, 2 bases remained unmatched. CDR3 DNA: TGCGCCAGCAGCCAGGGACTAGCCCCCGGGGAGCTGTTTTTT. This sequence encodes CASSQGLAPGELFF.

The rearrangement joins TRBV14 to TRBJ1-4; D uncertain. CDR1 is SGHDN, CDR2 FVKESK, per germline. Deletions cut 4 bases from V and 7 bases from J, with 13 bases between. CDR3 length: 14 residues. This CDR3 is CASSRSIAGEKLFF. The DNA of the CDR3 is TGTGCCAGCAGCCGATCAATTGCGGGTGAAAAACTGTTTTTT.

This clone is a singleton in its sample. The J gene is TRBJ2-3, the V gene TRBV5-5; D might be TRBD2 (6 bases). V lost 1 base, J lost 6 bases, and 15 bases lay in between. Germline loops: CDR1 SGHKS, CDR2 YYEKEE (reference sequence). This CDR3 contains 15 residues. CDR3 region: CASSLNTGAVDTQYF. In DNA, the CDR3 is TGTGCCAGCAGCTTGAATACGGGAGCGGTGGATACGCAGTATTTT.

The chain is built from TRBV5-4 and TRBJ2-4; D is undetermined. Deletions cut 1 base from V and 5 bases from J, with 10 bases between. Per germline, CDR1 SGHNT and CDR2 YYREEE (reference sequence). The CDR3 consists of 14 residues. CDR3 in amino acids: CASSLRTEQNIQYF. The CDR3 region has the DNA TGTGCCAGCAGCTTGCGTACAGAGCAAAACATTCAGTACTTC.

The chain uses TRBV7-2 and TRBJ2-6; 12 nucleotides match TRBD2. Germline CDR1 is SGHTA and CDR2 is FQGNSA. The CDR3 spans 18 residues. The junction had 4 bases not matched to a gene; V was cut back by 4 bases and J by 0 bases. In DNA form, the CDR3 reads TGTGCCAGCAGCTCACTAGCGGGAGGCATCTCTGGGGCCAACGTCCTGACTTTC. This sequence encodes CASSSLAGGISGANVLTF.

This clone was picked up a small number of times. The DNA for the CDR3 is TGCAGCGTGGGACTAGCGGGAGGCATTGAGCAGTACTTC. Translating it yields CSVGLAGGIEQYF. The rearrangement joins TRBV29-1 to TRBJ2-7; 15 bases line up with TRBD2. Trimming at V came to 6 bases and at J to 7 bases, leaving 4 bases not matched to a gene. CDR3 size: 13 residues. From germline, CDR1 is SQVTM and CDR2 ANQGSEA.

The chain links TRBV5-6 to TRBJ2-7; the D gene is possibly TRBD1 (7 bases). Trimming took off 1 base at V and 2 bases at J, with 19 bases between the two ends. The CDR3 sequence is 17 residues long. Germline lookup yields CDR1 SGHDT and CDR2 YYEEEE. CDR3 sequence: CASSLLEGAYVAYEQYF. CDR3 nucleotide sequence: TGTGCCAGCAGCTTGTTGGAGGGGGCTTACGTGGCCTACGAGCAGTACTTC.

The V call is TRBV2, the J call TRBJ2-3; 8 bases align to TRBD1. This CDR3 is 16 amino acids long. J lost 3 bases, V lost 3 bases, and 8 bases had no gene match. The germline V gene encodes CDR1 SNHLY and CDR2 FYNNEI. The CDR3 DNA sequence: TGTGCCAGCAGTGATGACAGGGGAAGGATAACAGATACGCAGTATTTT. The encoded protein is CASSDDRGRITDTQYF.

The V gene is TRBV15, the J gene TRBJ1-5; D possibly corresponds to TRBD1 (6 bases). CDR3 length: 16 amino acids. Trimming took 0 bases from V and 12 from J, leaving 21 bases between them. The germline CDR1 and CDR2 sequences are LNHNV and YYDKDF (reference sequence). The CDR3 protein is CATSRDKIPGHRIQHF. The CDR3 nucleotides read TGTGCCACCAGCAGAGATAAAATTCCGGGACATCGTATCCAGCATTTT.

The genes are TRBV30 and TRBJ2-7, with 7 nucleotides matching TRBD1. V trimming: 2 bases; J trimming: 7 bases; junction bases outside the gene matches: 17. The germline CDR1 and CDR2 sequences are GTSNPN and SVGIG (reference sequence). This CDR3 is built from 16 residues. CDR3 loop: CAWSRIRDSKTKEQYF. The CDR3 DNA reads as TGTGCCTGGAGTCGTATCCGGGACAGTAAAACGAAAGAGCAGTACTTC.

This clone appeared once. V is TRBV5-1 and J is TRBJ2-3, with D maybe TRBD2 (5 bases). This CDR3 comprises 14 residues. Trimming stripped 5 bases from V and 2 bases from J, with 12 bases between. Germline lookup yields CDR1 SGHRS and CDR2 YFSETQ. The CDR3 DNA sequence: TGCGCCAGCAGTTGGACTGGGTTCACAGATACGCAGTATTTT. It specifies CASSWTGFTDTQYF.

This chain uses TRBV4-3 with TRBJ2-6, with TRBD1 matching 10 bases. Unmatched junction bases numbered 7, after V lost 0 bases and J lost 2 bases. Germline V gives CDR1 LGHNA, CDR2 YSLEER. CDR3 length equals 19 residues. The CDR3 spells CASSQDSGQGVTGANVLTF. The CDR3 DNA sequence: TGCGCCAGCAGCCAAGATTCAGGACAGGGGGTAACTGGGGCCAACGTCCTGACTTTC.

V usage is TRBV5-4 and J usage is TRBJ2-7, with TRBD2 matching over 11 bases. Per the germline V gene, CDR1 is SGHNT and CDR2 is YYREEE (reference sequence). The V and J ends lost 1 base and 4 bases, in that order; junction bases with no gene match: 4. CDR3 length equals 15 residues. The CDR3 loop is CASSLMASGGYEQYF. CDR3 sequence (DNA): TGTGCCAGCAGCTTGATGGCTAGCGGGGGGTACGAGCAGTACTTC.